This record looks at one T cell receptor (beta chain) sequence and its context. Its antigen is as yet unknown. Compared with germline, one end of the junction differs, possibly owing to a read error. This entry is derived from a study of identical twins. Template switching supplied a universal primer site; unique molecular identifiers were carried on the cDNA. TCRdb fed the 5' RACE reads into MiXCR, producing one record per CDR3 protein. This table holds roughly 1.6 million distinct CDR3 sequences, roughly a third found once. Only healthy Caucasians were included as donors. Whole-study findings and limits: Abundant beta clonotypes from cord blood bore fewer insertions; memory repertoires lacked this pattern. Out-of-frame beta sequences exhibited a weaker degree of excess twin sharing.

CDR1 SGHAT and CDR2 FQNNGV come from the germline V gene. The CDR3 spans 15 residues. The chain uses TRBV11-2 and TRBJ2-5, with D tentatively TRBD2 (6 bases). The sequencing input was cord blood. This receptor was obtained from a newborn girl in good health. The CDR3 DNA reads TGTGCCAGCACCTTACCGGGACTTCACTACAATGAGCAGTACTTC. Amino acids: CASTLPGLHYNEQYF.